Following are 3 T cell receptor beta chains from one sample sequenced in a study of OX40 agonist ivuxolimab in advanced cancers. Measured with immunoSEQ multiplex PCR; TCRdb has only the in-frame clones, and not every one. The sample has approximately 65,000 clones; 82% are singletons. This specimen was CD4+ or CD8+ T cells sorted from blood, taken in a trial of the OX40 agonist ivuxolimab. Every receptor here comes from an adult with an advanced solid tumor such as melanoma, head and neck, liver or kidney cancer.

This clone was counted a few times. The CDR3 bases are TGTGCCAGCAGTACCGGGACTAGCGGGTACAATGAGCAGTTCTTC. As protein: CASSTGTSGYNEQFF. This chain connects TRBV27 to TRBJ2-1, with 12 nucleotides matching TRBD2. Germline values: CDR1 MNHEY, CDR2 SMNVEV (reference sequence). This CDR3 has 15 amino acids. Unmatched junction bases numbered 3, after V lost 5 bases and J lost 4 bases.

The rearrangement joins TRBV28 to TRBJ1-2, with 8 bases fitting TRBD1. V was clipped by 6 bases and J by 6 bases; unmatched bases: 12. The CDR3 length is 15 residues. Germline CDR1 and CDR2: MDHEN and SYDVKM. CDR3 DNA: TGTGCCAGCAGCCCTTCACAGACAGGGGTAAATGGCTACACCTTC. It is translated as CASSPSQTGVNGYTF.

This clone appeared once. CDR3 in amino acids: CASSEQDPTYSPLHF. The CDR3 DNA reads as TGTGCCAGCAGTGAGCAGGACCCAACTTATTCACCCCTCCACTTT. The chain has TRBV2 and TRBJ1-6; no firm D call. Germline V lookup: CDR1 SNHLY, CDR2 FYNNEI. Trimming took off 3 bases at V and 8 bases at J, with 14 bases between the two ends. The CDR3 is 15 residues long.